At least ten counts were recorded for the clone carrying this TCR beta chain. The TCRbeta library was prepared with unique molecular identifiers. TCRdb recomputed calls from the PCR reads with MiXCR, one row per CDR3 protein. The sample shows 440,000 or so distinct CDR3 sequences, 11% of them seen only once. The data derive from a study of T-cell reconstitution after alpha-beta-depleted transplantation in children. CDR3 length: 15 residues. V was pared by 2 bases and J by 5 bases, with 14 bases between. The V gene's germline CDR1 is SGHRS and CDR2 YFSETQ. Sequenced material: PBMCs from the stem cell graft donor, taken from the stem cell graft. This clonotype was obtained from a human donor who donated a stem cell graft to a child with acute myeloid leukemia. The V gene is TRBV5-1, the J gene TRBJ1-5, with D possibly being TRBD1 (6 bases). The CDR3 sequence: CASSLDGTPYQPQHF. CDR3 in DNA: TGCGCCAGCAGCTTAGACGGGACACCTTATCAGCCCCAGCATTTT.